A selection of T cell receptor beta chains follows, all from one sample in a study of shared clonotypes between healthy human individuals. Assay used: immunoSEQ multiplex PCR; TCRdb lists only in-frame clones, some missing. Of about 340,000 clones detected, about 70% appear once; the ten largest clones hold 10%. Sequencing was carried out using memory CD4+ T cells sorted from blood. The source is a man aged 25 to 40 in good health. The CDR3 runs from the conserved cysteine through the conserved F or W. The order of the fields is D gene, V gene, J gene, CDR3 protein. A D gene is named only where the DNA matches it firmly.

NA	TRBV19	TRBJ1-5	CASSITKNQPQHF
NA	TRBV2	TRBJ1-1	CASSALMDTEAFF
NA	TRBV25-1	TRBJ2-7	CASSESGSWRIYEQYF
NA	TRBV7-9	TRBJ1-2	CASSLGPSPRRGYTF
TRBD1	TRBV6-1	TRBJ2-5	CASSEGFTGARGTQYF
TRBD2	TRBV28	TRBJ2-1	CASSLLAGQQFF
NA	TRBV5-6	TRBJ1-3	CASGAGPNSGNTVYF
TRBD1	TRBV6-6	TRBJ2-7	CASSQMGQKFYEQYF
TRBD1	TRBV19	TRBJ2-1	CATQYIGGYEQFF
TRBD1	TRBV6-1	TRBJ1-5	CASRGTGGIQPQHF
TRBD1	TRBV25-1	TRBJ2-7	CASSDGPSRGHRKNEQYF
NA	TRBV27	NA	CASSLFQGVGNEQYF
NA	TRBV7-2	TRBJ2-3	CASSSYGQDQYF
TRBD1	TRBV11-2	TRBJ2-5	CASSSDRDRGSEETQYF
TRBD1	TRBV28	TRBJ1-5	CASSKGQGARGQPQHF
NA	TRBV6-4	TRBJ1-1	CASSRGGAGTEAFF
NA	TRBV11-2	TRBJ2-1	CASSFGLAGSGLDEQFF
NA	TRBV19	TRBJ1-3	CASSIALQAGNTIYF
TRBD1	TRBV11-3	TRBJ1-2	CASSWDRGYGYTF
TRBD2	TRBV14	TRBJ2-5	CASSQGTSGRQETQYF
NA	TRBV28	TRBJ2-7	CASSLLQGSGYEQYF
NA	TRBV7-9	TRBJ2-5	CASSPQETQYF
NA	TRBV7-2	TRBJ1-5	CASSQGGNQPQHF
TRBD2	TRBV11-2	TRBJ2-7	CASSSQSYGGDYEQYF
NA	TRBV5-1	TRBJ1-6	CASSLDGREGNSPLHF
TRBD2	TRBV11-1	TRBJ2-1	CASSRPGLAFNEQFF
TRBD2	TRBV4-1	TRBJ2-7	CASSQPTSGRYEQYF
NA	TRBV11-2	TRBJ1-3	CASSPNQRNTIYF
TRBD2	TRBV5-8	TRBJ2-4	CASSLEAGAGNIQYF
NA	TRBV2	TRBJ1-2	CASSEQGNYGYTF
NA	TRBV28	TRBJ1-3	CASSFAGLSRSGNTIYF
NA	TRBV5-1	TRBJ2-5	CASSLGVSLAQLQETQYF
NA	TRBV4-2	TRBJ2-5	CGSRLYQETQYF
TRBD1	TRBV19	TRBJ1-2	CASSIRGQGSGYTF
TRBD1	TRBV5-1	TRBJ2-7	CASSLLTTGTGGYEQYF
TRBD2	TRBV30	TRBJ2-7	CAYSASGPYEQYF
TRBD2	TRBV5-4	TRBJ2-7	CASSLGGGLRASYEQYF
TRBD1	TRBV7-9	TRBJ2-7	CASSRGQGDRDYEQYF
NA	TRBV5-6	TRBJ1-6	CASSLAGQKNSPLHF
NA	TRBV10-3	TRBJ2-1	CAISEKNWDEQFF
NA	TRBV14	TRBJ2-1	CASSQAGPTANEQFF
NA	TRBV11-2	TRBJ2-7	CASSSVGGSSYEQYF
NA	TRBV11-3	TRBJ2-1	CASSPGERVGYNEQFF
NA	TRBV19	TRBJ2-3	CASSTSSSPSSTDTQYF
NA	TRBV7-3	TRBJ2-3	CASSSRGEEADTQYF
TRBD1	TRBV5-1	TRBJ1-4	CASSLQQGDEKLFF
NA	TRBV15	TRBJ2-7	CATSRDPRGLYEQYF
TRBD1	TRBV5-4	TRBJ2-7	CASSTRQGADEQYF